The clone carrying this T cell receptor (beta chain) was detected a few times. This record comes from a study of blood T cell repertoires in COVID-19. Looking at the study overall: Italy, Spain and the United States were the sources of the convalescent and acute COVID-19 samples. Sources were T cells, B-cell-depleted T cells, or PBMCs; the material itself was cDNA or gDNA.

What the recovered Cohort 3 donors had was two negative PCRs, clearance, or symptom resolution. The V end was cut by 1 base, the J end by 0 bases, with 12 bases between. The CDR3 covers 16 residues. Germline CDR1 MDHEN, CDR2 SYDVKM. Profiling relied on immunoSEQ multiplex PCR, and the TCRdb table lists in-frame clones only, not all of them. This sample has roughly 250,000 clones, with around 84% found just once. Sample: PBMCs or T cells enriched from blood (not recorded which). This chain links TRBV28 with TRBJ1-1, with D hard to call. The sequence was collected from a woman in her forties or fifties who had recovered from COVID-19. DNA of the CDR3: TGTGCCAGCAGTTTATCGCGGGGAATAATGAACACTGAAGCTTTCTTT. Its protein product is CASSLSRGIMNTEAFF.